This T cell receptor (beta chain) originates from a study of CD8 T cells in ankylosing spondylitis. Points from the study as a whole: Some of the motif variants had earlier been found in reactive arthritis patients' fluid and blood. Blood from ankylosing spondylitis patients appeared to carry a characteristic roughly 8-variant TCR beta motif. Matched ankylosing spondylitis synovial fluid reportedly contained a significantly enriched population of disease-linked clones.

As regards this clonotype: Its antigen is not known.

Trimming took off 6 bases at V and 1 base at J, with 11 bases between the two ends. Germline CDR1 is LNHDA and CDR2 is SQIVND (reference sequence). This CDR3 has 14 residues. In making TCR beta libraries, quantitative 5'-RACE with molecular barcodes was used. TCRdb itself ran the 5' RACE reads through MiXCR, one entry per CDR3 protein. The table lists about 440,000 distinct CDR3 sequences, about a sixth of them singletons. Sequencing was performed on blood, either unsorted or a sorted T cell fraction (not recorded which). This clonotype was obtained from a male donor with ankylosing spondylitis. The genes are TRBV19 and TRBJ2-3; D is uncertain. Here the CDR3 DNA reads TGTGCCAGTAGGCAGGTATCGGGCACAGATACGCAGTATTTT. Translated, it gives CASRQVSGTDTQYF.